The 2 T cell receptor beta chains reported below all come from one sample, sequenced in a study of blood T cell repertoires in COVID-19. Here immunoSEQ multiplex PCR was the method, and the copy in TCRdb shows in-frame clones only, minus some. Of a few hundred thousand clones listed, about 89% are singletons. Sequencing was performed on PBMCs or T cells enriched from blood (not recorded which). The receptors derive from a man aged 30 to 45 who had recovered from COVID-19.

J is TRBJ2-3 and V is TRBV11-2, with 7 nucleotides matching TRBD1. The germline CDR1 and CDR2 sequences are SGHAT and FQNNGV. This CDR3 contains 12 residues. After removal of 0 bases from V and 9 bases from J, the junction contained 0 bases not matched to a gene. The CDR3 protein is CASSLEQGTQYF. The CDR3 region has the DNA TGTGCCAGCAGCTTAGAACAGGGGACGCAGTATTTT.

The gene calls are TRBV30 and TRBJ2-5; TRBD2 is a possible D gene (6 bases). The CDR3 sequence is 16 residues long. Germline V lookup: CDR1 GTSNPN, CDR2 SVGIG (reference sequence). The V gene lost 4 bases and the J gene lost 2 bases, with 20 bases spanning the gap. CDR3 DNA: TGTGCCTGGAATCTAGCCCATGGGGGGTTGCAAGAGACCCAGTACTTC. This encodes CAWNLAHGGLQETQYF.